The 14 T cell receptor beta chains given below trace back to one sample, sequenced in a study of response to subunit inactivated influenza vaccine. Each CDR3 protein is one row after TCRdb ran MiXCR on the RT-PCR reads. The sample shows more than 200,000 distinct CDR3 sequences, 9% to 15% of them seen only once. Sequences were derived from non-naive T cells sorted from PBMCs, sampled around two weeks before vaccination. Receptor source: a man aged 45-65 years who received an inactivated influenza vaccine.

This clonotype occurred many times. The gene calls are TRBV7-9 and TRBJ1-6, with 8 nucleotides matching TRBD1. The germline V gene has CDR1 SEHNR and CDR2 FQNEAQ (reference sequence). V lost 3 bases and J lost 7; bases outside the gene matches: 8. There are 16 residues in the CDR3. CDR3 residues: CASSFGGQGINSPLHF. The CDR3 DNA follows: TGTGCCAGCAGCTTTGGCGGACAGGGAATCAATTCACCCCTCCACTTT.

The CDR3 is CATSRDRQGLPGYTF. The DNA of the CDR3 is TGTGCCACCAGCAGAGATCGGCAGGGCCTCCCTGGCTACACCTTC. The rearrangement uses TRBV15 and TRBJ1-2; a possible D gene is TRBD1 (5 bases). Germline lookup yields CDR1 LNHNV and CDR2 YYDKDF (reference sequence). This CDR3 comprises 15 residues. V shed 0 bases and J shed 7 bases, with 15 bases lying between them.

The chain uses TRBV5-6 and TRBJ1-2; weak D call: TRBD1 (6 bases). Germline loops: CDR1 SGHDT, CDR2 YYEEEE. The length of the CDR3 is 14 residues. V lost 5 bases to trimming and J lost 5 bases, with 16 bases between them. CDR3 protein: CASSFERTAYGYTF. The DNA for the CDR3 is TGTGCCAGCAGTTTTGAAAGGACAGCATATGGCTACACCTTC.

In its sample, this clonotype was seen many times. This chain joins TRBV12-3 or TRBV12-4 and TRBJ2-7; D perhaps matches TRBD1 (5 bases). The CDR3 has 13 amino acids. Trimming took off 3 bases at V and 7 bases at J, with 13 bases between the two ends. The CDR3 sequence is CASSFPGLGEQYF. CDR3 sequence (DNA): TGTGCCAGCAGTTTCCCAGGGCTGGGGGAGCAGTACTTC.

This clonotype was observed at least ten times. This rearrangement joins TRBV24-1 to TRBJ1-2; D gene ambiguous. V was pared by 1 base and J by 7 bases, with 12 bases between. CDR3 length: 14 amino acids. Germline loops: CDR1 KGHDR, CDR2 SFDVKD. CDR3 loop: CATSDFLSSSGYTF. The CDR3 DNA reads TGTGCCACCAGTGATTTCCTGTCCAGTTCTGGCTACACCTTC.

This chain joins TRBV7-8 and TRBJ1-5, with TRBD1 matching 11 bases. CDR1 is SGHVS and CDR2 is FQNEAQ in the germline V gene. J was trimmed by 2 bases and V by 4 bases; bases with no gene match: 13. The CDR3 contains 19 residues. In nucleotides, the CDR3 is TGTGCCAGCAGCTCGCCGGGACAGGGGGTCATTTATGGCAATCAGCCCCAGCATTTT. Its translation: CASSSPGQGVIYGNQPQHF.

This clonotype was detected only a few times. This chain uses TRBV6-1 with TRBJ1-6, with D maybe TRBD1 (5 bases). The CDR3 sequence is 14 residues long. V was shortened by 7 bases and J by 9 bases, with 16 bases between the two germline ends. Germline loops: CDR1 MNHNS, CDR2 SASEGT. This CDR3 is CASTPLGRSSPLHF. CDR3 sequence (DNA): TGTGCCAGCACCCCCCTGGGGCGCAGTTCACCCCTCCACTTT.

The rearrangement links TRBV18 to TRBJ2-1; the D gene is possibly TRBD1 (6 bases). The CDR3 is 14 amino acids. With 6 bases removed from V and 7 bases from J, the gap between germline ends came to 16 bases. CDR1 and CDR2 from the germline V gene are KGHSH and LQKENI. As DNA, the CDR3 is TGTGCCAGCTCTCGAGCCGGGACACAGAATGAGCAGTTCTTC. Amino acid sequence: CASSRAGTQNEQFF.

This clonotype has more than one count but fewer than ten. The chain has TRBV6-2 or TRBV6-3 and TRBJ2-1, with 8 bases lining up with TRBD2. The germline V gene has CDR1 MNHEY and CDR2 SVGEGT. The CDR3 covers 14 residues. The J segment lost 6 bases and the V segment lost 7 bases, leaving 8 bases of the junction unmatched. The CDR3 sequence is CASNPAGGGNEQFF. CDR3 in DNA: TGTGCCAGCAACCCTGCGGGAGGTGGCAATGAGCAGTTCTTC.

A few counts support this clonotype. This chain links TRBV28 with TRBJ2-7, with D possibly TRBD1 on 6 matching bases. The CDR3 consists of 14 residues. In germline, CDR1 is MDHEN, CDR2 SYDVKM. V gave up 2 bases and J gave up 0 bases, with 8 bases separating them. The CDR3 loop is CASSLPGVSYEQYF. The CDR3 region has the DNA TGTGCCAGCAGTTTACCAGGGGTCTCCTACGAGCAGTACTTC.

A few counts support this clonotype. The chain recombines TRBV29-1 with TRBJ1-1; no clear D. Germline CDR1 is SQVTM and CDR2 is ANQGSEA. Trimming took off 4 bases at V and 4 bases at J, with 7 bases between the two ends. The CDR3 is 11 residues long. The chain's CDR3 is CSVVLRTEAFF. The CDR3 DNA follows: TGCAGCGTTGTTTTGCGCACTGAAGCTTTCTTT.

This clonotype has just a few counts. The gene calls are TRBV7-2 and TRBJ1-4, with a weak D call TRBD1 (6 bases). The CDR3 has 15 residues. Germline V lookup: CDR1 SGHTA, CDR2 FQGNSA. V lost 5 bases to trimming and J lost 5 bases, with 15 bases between them. Here the CDR3 reads CASSGGAGLNEKLFF. The CDR3 coding sequence is TGTGCCAGCAGCGGGGGGGCAGGGTTAAATGAAAAACTGTTTTTT.

In this sample, this clonotype turned up many times. V and J are TRBV7-8 and TRBJ2-1; 9 bases match TRBD2. The CDR3 consists of 16 residues. The germline gives CDR1 SGHVS, CDR2 FQNEAQ. The V segment lost 5 bases and the J segment 10 bases; nucleotides outside the gene matches: 15. The CDR3 loop reads CASSPQWGGRAQEQFF. The CDR3 DNA sequence: TGTGCCAGCAGCCCCCAATGGGGCGGGAGGGCCCAGGAGCAGTTCTTC.

This clonotype was observed many times. The rearrangement uses TRBV9 and TRBJ2-5; D assignment may be TRBD1 or TRBD2 (5 bases each). There are 15 residues in the CDR3. The V end was cut by 0 bases, the J end by 5 bases, with 14 bases between. Per the germline V gene, CDR1 is SGDLS and CDR2 is YYNGEE. CDR3 residues: CASSVVRGEGETQYF. Here the CDR3 DNA reads TGTGCCAGCAGCGTAGTGAGGGGTGAGGGGGAGACCCAGTACTTC.